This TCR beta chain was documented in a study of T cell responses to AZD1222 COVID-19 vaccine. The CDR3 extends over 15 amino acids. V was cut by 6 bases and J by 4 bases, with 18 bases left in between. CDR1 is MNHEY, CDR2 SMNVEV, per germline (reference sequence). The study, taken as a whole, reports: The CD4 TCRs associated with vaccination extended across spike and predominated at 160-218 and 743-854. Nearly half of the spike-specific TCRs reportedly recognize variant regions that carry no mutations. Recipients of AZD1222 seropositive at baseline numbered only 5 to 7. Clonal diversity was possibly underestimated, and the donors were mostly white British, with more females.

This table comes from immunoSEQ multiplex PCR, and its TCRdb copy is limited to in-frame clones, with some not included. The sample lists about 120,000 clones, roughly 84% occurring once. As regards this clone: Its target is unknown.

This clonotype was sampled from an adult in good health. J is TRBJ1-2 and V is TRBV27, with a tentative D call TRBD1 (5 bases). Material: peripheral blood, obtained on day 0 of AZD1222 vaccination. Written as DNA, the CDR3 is TGTGCCAGCAGCTTCACGGCGTTGACAGCCTATGGCTACACCTTC. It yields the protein CASSFTALTAYGYTF.